One and the same sample provided the 26 T cell receptor beta chains below, sequenced in a study of blood T cell repertoires in COVID-19. Here immunoSEQ multiplex PCR was the method, and the copy in TCRdb shows in-frame clones only, minus some. The sample has roughly 150,000 clones, approximately 80% seen once. The sequenced sample was PBMCs or T cells enriched from blood (not recorded which). Receptors originate from a man aged 45-60 years in a cohort exposed to, infected with or recovered from COVID-19 (not recorded which).

The gene calls are TRBV6-2 or TRBV6-3 and TRBJ2-7; possibly TRBD1 for D (6 bases). V lost 2 bases and J lost 3, with 8 bases in between. The CDR3 totals 13 residues. Germline V gives CDR1 MNHEY, CDR2 SVGEGT. CDR3 residues: CASSYGQIYEQYF. The CDR3 region has the DNA TGTGCCAGCAGTTACGGACAGATCTACGAGCAGTACTTC.

The rearrangement joins TRBV7-8 to TRBJ1-2; D is uncertain. Trimming removed 2 bases from V and 4 bases from J, with 8 bases in between. Germline V gene lookup returns CDR1 SGHVS and CDR2 FQNEAQ. The CDR3 sequence is 13 residues long. The CDR3 loop is CASSLTSSYGYTF. The DNA for the CDR3 is TGTGCCAGCAGCTTAACTTCATCCTATGGCTACACCTTC.

The chain combines TRBV11-2 with TRBJ2-7, with D perhaps TRBD1 (6 bases). V lost 6 bases and J 3 bases, leaving 12 bases between the germline ends. From germline, CDR1 is SGHAT and CDR2 FQNNGV. The CDR3 covers 13 residues. The CDR3 nucleotides are TGTGCCAGCAGTCTCGACAGGAGCTACGAGCAGTACTTC. Amino acids: CASSLDRSYEQYF.

This sequence joins TRBV5-1 and TRBJ1-3, with D hard to call. The germline V and J ends were trimmed by 0 bases and 3 bases, with 13 bases remaining between them. This CDR3 has 16 residues. The V gene's germline CDR1 is SGHRS and CDR2 YFSETQ. DNA of the CDR3: TGCGCCAGCAGCTTGGAAGCAGGACTGGGTGGAAACACCATATATTTT. Amino acid sequence: CASSLEAGLGGNTIYF. Together with reference TRBV5-1 and TRBJ1-3, the CDR3 gives the full variable domain: KAGVTQTPRYLIKTRGQQVTLSCSPISGHRSVSWYQQTPGQGLQFLFEYFSETQRNKGNFPGRFSGRQFSNSRSEMNVSTLELGDSALYLCASSLEAGLGGNTIYFGEGSWLTVV.

The chain has TRBV30 and TRBJ2-1; D is perhaps TRBD2 (5 bases). V was pared by 2 bases and J by 5 bases, with 7 bases between. This CDR3 spans 12 amino acids. Germline loops: CDR1 GTSNPN, CDR2 SVGIG (reference sequence). The CDR3 sequence is CAWSSSHNEQFF. As DNA, the CDR3 is TGTGCCTGGAGTTCTAGCCACAATGAGCAGTTCTTC.

The gene calls are TRBV28 and TRBJ2-1; possibly TRBD1 for D (6 bases). Germline CDR1 and CDR2: MDHEN and SYDVKM. V was shortened by 6 bases and J by 10 bases, with 10 bases between the two germline ends. The CDR3 covers 11 residues. The CDR3 sequence: CASSNRAEQFF. CDR3 in DNA: TGTGCCAGCAGCAACAGGGCCGAGCAGTTCTTC.

This clone was found a few times. J is TRBJ1-2 and V is TRBV5-1, with D maybe TRBD1 (5 bases). Germline loops: CDR1 SGHRS, CDR2 YFSETQ. The CDR3 consists of 13 residues. V lost 4 bases to trimming and J lost 6 bases, with 13 bases between them. CDR3 nucleotides: TGCGCCAGCAGCGCACAGGATATTCATGGCTACACCTTC. Its translation: CASSAQDIHGYTF.

The CDR3 spells CASSAQMNTEAFF. DNA of the CDR3: TGTGCCAGTAGCGCCCAGATGAACACTGAAGCTTTCTTT. The V gene is TRBV19, the J gene TRBJ1-1; the D is unclear. The CDR3 sequence is 13 residues long. Germline values: CDR1 LNHDA, CDR2 SQIVND (reference sequence). The V gene lost 6 bases and the J gene lost 0 bases, with 8 bases spanning the gap.

The chain links TRBV6-5 to TRBJ1-1; D is perhaps TRBD1 (5 bases). This CDR3 spans 15 amino acids. Trimming stripped 0 bases from V and 5 bases from J, with 13 bases between. From germline, CDR1 is MNHEY and CDR2 SVGAGI. The CDR3 loop reads CASSYSSGQETEAFF. CDR3 bases: TGTGCCAGCAGTTACTCTTCAGGGCAGGAGACTGAAGCTTTCTTT.

The chain carries TRBV19 and TRBJ1-3; TRBD1 might be the D (6 bases). V was cut by 7 bases and J by 2 bases, with 15 bases left in between. CDR3 length equals 15 residues. Germline assignment: CDR1 LNHDA and CDR2 SQIVND (reference sequence). This CDR3 is CASIRAGDAGNTIYF. The CDR3, as DNA: TGTGCCAGTATTAGGGCAGGGGACGCTGGAAACACCATATATTTT.

The chain uses TRBV11-1 and TRBJ2-1, with TRBD2 identical over 8 bases. The CDR3 is 13 residues long. With 8 bases clipped from V and 6 bases from J, the junction kept 6 bases outside the gene matches. In germline, CDR1 is SGHAT, CDR2 FQDESV (reference sequence). CDR3 residues: CASQAAGVNEQFF. CDR3 DNA: TGTGCCAGCCAGGCAGCGGGGGTCAATGAGCAGTTCTTC.

Only a few counts were recorded for this clone. This sequence joins TRBV7-2 and TRBJ2-1; the match to TRBD2 covers 11 bases. This CDR3 has 14 residues. Germline V lookup: CDR1 SGHTA, CDR2 FQGNSA. Losses at the gene ends were 5 bases for V and 10 bases for J; bases not matched to a gene: 7. The CDR3 coding sequence is TGTGCCAGCAGCAGCACTAGCGGGAGAGGCGAGCAGTTCTTC. Amino acids: CASSSTSGRGEQFF.

The chain is built from TRBV27 and TRBJ2-2; 8 bases align to TRBD1. V lost 3 bases, J lost 6 bases, and 6 bases stayed unmatched. This CDR3 has 15 residues. In germline, CDR1 is MNHEY, CDR2 SMNVEV (reference sequence). In DNA, the CDR3 is TGTGCCAGCAGTTTTCTCCAGGGGGCCTCCGGGGAGCTGTTTTTT. Its translation is CASSFLQGASGELFF.

The genes are TRBV18 and TRBJ2-7; maybe TRBD2 (6 bases). Between the trimmed V and J ends, which lost 8 bases and 6 bases, there was a span of 17 bases. The V gene's germline CDR1 is KGHSH and CDR2 LQKENI. This CDR3 has 13 residues. This CDR3 reads CASTAGGAVEQYF. CDR3 nucleotides: TGTGCCAGCACGGCGGGCGGGGCGGTCGAGCAGTACTTC.

The chain uses TRBV9 and TRBJ2-1; no clear D. Trimming stripped 3 bases from V and 6 bases from J, with 13 bases between. The CDR3 has 14 residues. In germline, CDR1 is SGDLS, CDR2 YYNGEE. CDR3 bases: TGTGCCAGCAGCGCAGAAGTGGCAAGCAATGAGCAGTTCTTC. Residues: CASSAEVASNEQFF.

The chain has TRBV30 and TRBJ1-5; D is perhaps TRBD1 (5 bases). Germline assignment: CDR1 GTSNPN and CDR2 SVGIG (reference sequence). There are 13 residues in the CDR3. V gave up 4 bases and J gave up 7 bases, with 14 bases separating them. CDR3: CAWTAQGGQPQHF. CDR3 in DNA: TGTGCCTGGACGGCCCAGGGTGGACAGCCCCAGCATTTT.

The rearrangement uses TRBV20-1 and TRBJ2-7; D is perhaps TRBD2 (6 bases). CDR1 and CDR2 from the germline V gene are DFQATT and SNEGSKA (reference sequence). CDR3 length: 11 amino acids. The V end was cut by 5 bases, the J end by 5 bases, with 10 bases between. CDR3 amino acids: CSAGGLNEQYF. DNA for the CDR3: TGCAGTGCTGGGGGACTTAACGAGCAGTACTTC.

CDR3 DNA: TGCGCCAGCAGCGTGACTAGTCTAGGGGAGACCCAGTACTTC. Protein sequence: CASSVTSLGETQYF. V gene TRBV5-1 combines with J gene TRBJ2-5, with D perhaps matching TRBD2 (6 bases). Per germline, CDR1 SGHRS and CDR2 YFSETQ. The germline V and J ends were trimmed by 4 bases and 5 bases, with 15 bases remaining between them. The CDR3 length is 14 residues. Complete variable domain (other parts from reference TRBV5-1 and TRBJ2-5): KAGVTQTPRYLIKTRGQQVTLSCSPISGHRSVSWYQQTPGQGLQFLFEYFSETQRNKGNFPGRFSGRQFSNSRSEMNVSTLELGDSALYLCASSVTSLGETQYFGPGTRLLVL.

The chain recombines TRBV28 with TRBJ2-7; TRBD1 is a possible D gene (7 bases). Germline assignment: CDR1 MDHEN and CDR2 SYDVKM. This CDR3 has 17 residues. V was trimmed by 2 bases and J by 6 bases, leaving 23 bases between them. This CDR3 is CASSLISSGSGGCEQYF. The CDR3 DNA reads TGTGCCAGCAGTTTAATAAGCAGCGGTTCAGGGGGGTGCGAGCAGTACTTC.

This clone was seen just once. The chain uses TRBV18 and TRBJ1-6; TRBD1 matches at 9 bases. Trimming took 3 bases from V and 9 from J; bases not matched to a gene: 9. The CDR3 length is 16 residues. Germline V gene lookup returns CDR1 KGHSH and CDR2 LQKENI. This CDR3 is CASSPLLGTGTSPLHF. CDR3 nucleotide sequence: TGTGCCAGCTCACCTCTCTTGGGGACAGGGACTTCACCCCTCCACTTT. Drawing the rest from reference TRBV18 and TRBJ1-6, the complete variable domain is NAGVMQNPRHLVRRRGQEARLRCSPMKGHSHVYWYRQLPEEGLKFMVYLQKENIIDESGMPKERFSAEFPKEGPSILRIQQVVRGDSAAYFCASSPLLGTGTSPLHFGNGTRLTVT.

This clone was picked up a small number of times. V gene TRBV7-2 combines with J gene TRBJ1-1, with D unresolved. Looked up from germline, CDR1 is SGHTA and CDR2 is FQGNSA. V shed 0 bases and J shed 1 base, with 12 bases lying between them. The CDR3 extends over 16 amino acids. CDR3: CASSLAHQATNTEAFF. CDR3 in DNA: TGTGCCAGCAGCTTAGCCCACCAGGCTACGAACACTGAAGCTTTCTTT.

V is TRBV2 and J is TRBJ2-2, with D tentatively TRBD2 (6 bases). V shed 10 bases and J shed 2 bases, with 17 bases lying between them. This CDR3 is 15 amino acids long. The V gene's germline CDR1 is SNHLY and CDR2 FYNNEI. The CDR3 region is CATIGLSKNTGELFF. CDR3 coding DNA: TGTGCCACCATAGGACTATCAAAAAACACCGGGGAGCTGTTTTTT.

The rearrangement joins TRBV12-3 or TRBV12-4 to TRBJ2-2, with D possibly being TRBD2 (6 bases). This CDR3 comprises 13 residues. Trimming left V 2 bases short and J 7 bases short, with 8 bases between. CDR3 nucleotide sequence: TGTGCCAGCAGTTTATCGGGGGTCGGGGAGCTGTTTTTT. Protein sequence: CASSLSGVGELFF.

The rearrangement joins TRBV20-1 to TRBJ1-2; D is unresolved. The V gene's germline CDR1 is DFQATT and CDR2 SNEGSKA (reference sequence). This CDR3 is built from 11 residues. Deletions cut 2 bases from V and 6 bases from J, with 7 bases between. This chain's CDR3 is CSARLPDGYTF. CDR3 DNA: TGCAGTGCTAGACTTCCCGATGGCTACACCTTC.

This chain connects TRBV9 to TRBJ2-7; weak D call: TRBD2 (7 bases). The germline V and J ends were trimmed by 4 bases and 6 bases, with 14 bases remaining between them. The CDR3 extends over 13 amino acids. The germline V gene encodes CDR1 SGDLS and CDR2 YYNGEE. CDR3 residues: CASSRGGGAEQYF. In nucleotides, the CDR3 is TGTGCCAGCAGCCGAGGGGGAGGGGCCGAGCAGTACTTC.

CDR3 DNA sequence: TGTGCCAGCAGTTATACCGGGACAGTCAATCAGCCCCAGCATTTT. Translation: CASSYTGTVNQPQHF. The rearrangement joins TRBV28 to TRBJ1-5; 7 bases fit TRBD1. After removal of 4 bases from V and 3 bases from J, the junction contained 6 bases not matched to a gene. The CDR3 contains 15 residues. CDR1 MDHEN and CDR2 SYDVKM come from the germline V gene.